This T cell receptor beta chain emerged from a study of T cells in localized non-small cell lung cancer. Overall study results and limits: A denser population of T cells in blood accompanied longer overall survival. The study sequenced only one region of the tumor. As a result, intratumor heterogeneity could not be excluded and remains possible. Among the top 100 tumor clones, a median around 60 appeared in adjacent lung. There was higher T cell clonality in uninvolved adjacent lung than in tumor, and it was highest there.

Germline V gene sequence: CDR1 SGDLS, CDR2 YYNGEE. The trim removed 6 bases at V and 5 bases at J, leaving 12 bases unmatched. This CDR3 is 15 amino acids long. Clones were read by immunoSEQ multiplex PCR, and TCRdb kept only the in-frame ones, dropping some. The data show under 45,000 clones, with roughly four fifths seen just once and around 7.9% held by the top ten. On this clone: Its antigen is undetermined.

The V gene is TRBV9, the J gene TRBJ2-5; TRBD1 aligns across 8 bases. The clonotype originates from a man aged 35-69 years with stage II lung adenocarcinoma. The material was PBMCs, obtained before any cancer treatment. CDR3 sequence reads: CASTTQGAQGETQYF. CDR3 sequence (DNA): TGTGCCAGCACCACGCAGGGGGCGCAAGGGGAGACCCAGTACTTC.